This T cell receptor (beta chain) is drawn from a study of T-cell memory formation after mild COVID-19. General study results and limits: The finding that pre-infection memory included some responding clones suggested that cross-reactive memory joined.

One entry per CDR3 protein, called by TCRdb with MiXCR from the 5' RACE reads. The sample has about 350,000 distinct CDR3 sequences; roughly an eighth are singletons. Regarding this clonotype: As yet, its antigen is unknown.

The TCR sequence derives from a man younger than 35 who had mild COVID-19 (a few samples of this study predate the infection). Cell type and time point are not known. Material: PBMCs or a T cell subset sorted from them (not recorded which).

The CDR3 region is CASSSLTSGGTDTQYF. In DNA form, the CDR3 reads TGTGCCAGCAGCTCTTTGACTAGCGGGGGCACAGATACGCAGTATTTT. The chain links TRBV11-2 to TRBJ2-3; 11 bases fit TRBD2. The V and J ends lost 4 bases and 1 base, in that order; junction bases with no gene match: 4. Per germline, CDR1 SGHAT and CDR2 FQNNGV. The CDR3 runs to 16 residues.